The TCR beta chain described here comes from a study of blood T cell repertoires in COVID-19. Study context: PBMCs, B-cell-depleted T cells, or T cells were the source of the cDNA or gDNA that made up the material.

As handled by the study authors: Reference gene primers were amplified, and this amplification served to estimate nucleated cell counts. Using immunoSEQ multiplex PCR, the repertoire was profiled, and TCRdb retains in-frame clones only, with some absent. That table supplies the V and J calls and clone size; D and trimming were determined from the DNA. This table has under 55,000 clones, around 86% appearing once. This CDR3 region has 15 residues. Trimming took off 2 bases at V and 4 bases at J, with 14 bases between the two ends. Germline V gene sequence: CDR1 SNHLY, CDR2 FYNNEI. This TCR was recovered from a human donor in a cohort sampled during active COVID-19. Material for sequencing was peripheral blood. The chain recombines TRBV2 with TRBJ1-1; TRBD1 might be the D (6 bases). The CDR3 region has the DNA TGTGCCAGCAGTGAAAACATCTTAGGGGGCACTGAAGCTTTCTTT. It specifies CASSENILGGTEAFF.